This TCR beta chain originates from a study of CD8+CD57+ T cells in acquired aplastic anemia. On the study more broadly: Sorting CD4+ and CD8+ cells gave DNA averaging approximately 3 ug. The study obtained 9 million to 13 million reads on average for CD4+ cells from healthy donors. General study results and limits: Patients were compared with controls for CD8+ Simpson's diversity, and no significant difference emerged. Patients and controls turned out to have approximately 29 CD8+ CDR3 sequences in common.

Genomic DNA, serving as template, underwent TCR beta VDJ and CDR3 profiling. TCRdb ran MiXCR on the reads and lists one entry per CDR3 protein. The data contain hundreds of thousands of distinct CDR3 sequences, 60% to 80% of them singletons. This CDR3 comprises 15 residues. Trimming removed 7 bases at V and 2 bases at J, with 16 bases between. Comments on this clonotype: What it binds is unknown.

The clonotype was recovered from a human donor in good health, serving as a control. The sample consisted of sorted CD4+, CD8+, or CD8+CD57+ T cells (not recorded which) from PBMCs. The chain links TRBV12-3 or TRBV12-4 to TRBJ2-3, with D possibly called TRBD1 or TRBD2 (6 bases each). The CDR3 DNA reads as TGTGCCAGCACCTCAAAGGCGGGACACACAGATACGCAGTATTTT. This encodes CASTSKAGHTDTQYF.